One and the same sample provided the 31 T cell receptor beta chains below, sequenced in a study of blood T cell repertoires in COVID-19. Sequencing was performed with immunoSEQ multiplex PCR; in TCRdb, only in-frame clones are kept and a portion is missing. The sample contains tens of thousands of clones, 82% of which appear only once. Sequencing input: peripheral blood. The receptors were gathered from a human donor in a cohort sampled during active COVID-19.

CDR3 in DNA: TGTGCCAGCACCTCGGGGGGGACGTATGGCTACACCTTC. Amino acid sequence: CASTSGGTYGYTF. V is TRBV12-3 or TRBV12-4 and J is TRBJ1-2; TRBD1 is a possible D gene (5 bases). Trimming removed 7 bases from V and 5 bases from J, with 14 bases in between. This CDR3 is 13 amino acids long.

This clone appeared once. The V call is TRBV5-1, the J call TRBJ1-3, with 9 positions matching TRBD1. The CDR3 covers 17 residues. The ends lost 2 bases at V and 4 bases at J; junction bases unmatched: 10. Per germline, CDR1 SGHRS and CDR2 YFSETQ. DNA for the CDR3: TGCGCCAGCAGCTTCGAATCCGGGACAGGGACAGGAAACACCATATATTTT. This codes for CASSFESGTGTGNTIYF.

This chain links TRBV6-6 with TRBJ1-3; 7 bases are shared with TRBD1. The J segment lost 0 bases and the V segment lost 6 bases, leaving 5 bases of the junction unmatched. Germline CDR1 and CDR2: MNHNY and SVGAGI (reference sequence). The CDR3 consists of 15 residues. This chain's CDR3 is CASRRQGLSGNTIYF. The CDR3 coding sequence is TGTGCCAGCAGAAGACAGGGACTCTCTGGAAACACCATATATTTT.

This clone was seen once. The CDR3 sequence is CASSAAGRGYEQYF. DNA for the CDR3: TGTGCCAGCAGCGCAGCTGGACGGGGCTACGAGCAGTACTTC. This rearrangement joins TRBV3-1 (or the pseudogene TRBV3-2) to TRBJ2-7; D possibly corresponds to TRBD2 (5 bases). Germline CDR1 reads LGHDT; CDR2 reads YNNKEL (reference sequence). V shed 5 bases and J shed 3 bases, with 14 bases lying between them. The CDR3 spans 14 residues.

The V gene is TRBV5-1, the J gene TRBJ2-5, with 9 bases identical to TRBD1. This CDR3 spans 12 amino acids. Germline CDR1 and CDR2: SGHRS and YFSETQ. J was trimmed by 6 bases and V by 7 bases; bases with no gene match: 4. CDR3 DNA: TGCGCCAGCCGGACAGGGGTGCAGACCCAGTACTTC. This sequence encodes CASRTGVQTQYF.

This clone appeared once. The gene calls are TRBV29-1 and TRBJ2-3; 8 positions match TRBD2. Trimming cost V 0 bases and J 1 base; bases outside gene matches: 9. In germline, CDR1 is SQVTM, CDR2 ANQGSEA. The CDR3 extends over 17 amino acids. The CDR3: CSVEETWTSLGTDTQYF. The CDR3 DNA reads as TGCAGCGTTGAAGAGACTTGGACTAGCCTGGGCACAGATACGCAGTATTTT.

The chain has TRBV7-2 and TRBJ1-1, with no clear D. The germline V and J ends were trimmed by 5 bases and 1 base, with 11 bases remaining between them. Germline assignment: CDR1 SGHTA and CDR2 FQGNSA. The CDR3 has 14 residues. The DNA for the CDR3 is TGTGCCAGCAGCCTGCATGCGCCGAACACTGAAGCTTTCTTT. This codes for CASSLHAPNTEAFF.

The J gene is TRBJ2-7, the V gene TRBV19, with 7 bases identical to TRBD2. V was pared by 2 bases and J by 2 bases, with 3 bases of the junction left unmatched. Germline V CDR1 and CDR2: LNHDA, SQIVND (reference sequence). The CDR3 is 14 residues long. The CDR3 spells CASSIRRGTYEQYF. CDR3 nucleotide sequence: TGTGCCAGTAGTATAAGGCGGGGGACCTACGAGCAGTACTTC. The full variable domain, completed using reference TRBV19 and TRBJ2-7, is DGGITQSPKYLFRKEGQNVTLSCEQNLNHDAMYWYRQDPGQGLRLIYYSQIVNDFQKGDIAEGYSVSREKKESFPLTVTSAQKNPTAFYLCASSIRRGTYEQYFGPGTRLTVT.

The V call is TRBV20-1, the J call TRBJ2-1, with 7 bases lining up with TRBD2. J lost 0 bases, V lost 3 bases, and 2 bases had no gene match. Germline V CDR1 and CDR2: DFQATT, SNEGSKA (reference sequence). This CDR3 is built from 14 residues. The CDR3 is CSASGLDSYNEQFF. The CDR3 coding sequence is TGCAGTGCTAGTGGACTAGACTCCTACAATGAGCAGTTCTTC.

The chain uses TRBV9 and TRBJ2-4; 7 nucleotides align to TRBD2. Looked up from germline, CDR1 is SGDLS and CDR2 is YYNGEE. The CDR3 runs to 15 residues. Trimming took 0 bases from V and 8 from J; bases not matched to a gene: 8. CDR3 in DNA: TGTGCCAGCAGCGTAGGAGCGGGGAGAGTCGACATTCAGTACTTC. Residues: CASSVGAGRVDIQYF.

For the CDR3, the DNA is TGTGCCAGCAGTACGGACAGCTATAATTCACCCCTCCACTTT. It encodes CASSTDSYNSPLHF. The chain combines TRBV16 with TRBJ1-6, with D perhaps TRBD1 (6 bases). This CDR3 is built from 14 residues. Deletions cut 6 bases from V and 3 bases from J, with 9 bases between. Germline values: CDR1 KGHSY, CDR2 FQNENV.

The DNA for the CDR3 is TGTGCCAGCAGAGGGGTCTCGGGAGGCACCATATATTTT. It specifies CASRGVSGGTIYF. The gene calls are TRBV12-3 or TRBV12-4 and TRBJ1-3; tentative D call: TRBD1 (5 bases). V was shortened by 6 bases and J by 9 bases, with 15 bases between the two germline ends. The CDR3 has 13 residues.

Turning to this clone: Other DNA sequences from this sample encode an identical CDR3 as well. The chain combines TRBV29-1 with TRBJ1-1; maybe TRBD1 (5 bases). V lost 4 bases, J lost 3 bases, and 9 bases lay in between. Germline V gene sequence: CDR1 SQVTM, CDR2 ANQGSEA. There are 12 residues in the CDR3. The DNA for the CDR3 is TGCAGCGTTGGATGGGGGGACACTGAAGCTTTCTTT. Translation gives CSVGWGDTEAFF.

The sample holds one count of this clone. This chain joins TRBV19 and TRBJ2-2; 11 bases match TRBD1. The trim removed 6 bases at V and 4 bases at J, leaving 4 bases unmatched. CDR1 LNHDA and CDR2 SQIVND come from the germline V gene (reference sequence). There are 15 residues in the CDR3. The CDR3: CASSSGTGGTGELFF. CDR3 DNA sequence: TGTGCCAGTAGCTCCGGGACAGGGGGCACCGGGGAGCTGTTTTTT.

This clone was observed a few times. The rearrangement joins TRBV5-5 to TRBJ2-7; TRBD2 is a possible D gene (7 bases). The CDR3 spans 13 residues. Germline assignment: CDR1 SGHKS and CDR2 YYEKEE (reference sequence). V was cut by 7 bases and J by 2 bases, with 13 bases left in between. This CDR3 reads CASGRGDTYEQYF. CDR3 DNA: TGTGCCAGCGGCCGGGGGGACACCTACGAGCAGTACTTC.

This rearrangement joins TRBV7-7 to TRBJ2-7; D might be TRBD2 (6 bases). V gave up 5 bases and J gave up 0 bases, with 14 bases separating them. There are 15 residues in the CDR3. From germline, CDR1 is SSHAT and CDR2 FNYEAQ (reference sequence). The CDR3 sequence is CASSPGTASSYEQYF. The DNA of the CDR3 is TGTGCCAGCAGCCCGGGGACTGCCAGCTCCTACGAGCAGTACTTC.

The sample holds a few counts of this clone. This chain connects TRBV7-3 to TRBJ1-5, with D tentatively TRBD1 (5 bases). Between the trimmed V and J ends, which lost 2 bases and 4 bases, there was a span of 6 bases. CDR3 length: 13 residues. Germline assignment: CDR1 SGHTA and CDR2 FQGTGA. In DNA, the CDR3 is TGTGCCAGCAGCTTAGACAGAAATCAGCCCCAGCATTTT. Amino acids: CASSLDRNQPQHF.

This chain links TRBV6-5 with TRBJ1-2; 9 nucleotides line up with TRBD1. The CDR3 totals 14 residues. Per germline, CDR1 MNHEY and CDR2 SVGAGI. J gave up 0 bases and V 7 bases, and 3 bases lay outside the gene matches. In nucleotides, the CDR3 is TGTGCCAGCAAAGGGACAGGGTCTAACTATGGCTACACCTTC. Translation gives CASKGTGSNYGYTF.

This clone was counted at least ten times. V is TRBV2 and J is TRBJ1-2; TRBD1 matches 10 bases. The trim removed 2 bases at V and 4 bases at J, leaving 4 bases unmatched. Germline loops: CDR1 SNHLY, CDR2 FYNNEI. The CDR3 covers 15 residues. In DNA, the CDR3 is TGTGCCAGCAGTGAATTAGGGACAGGGGTCTATGGCTACACCTTC. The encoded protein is CASSELGTGVYGYTF. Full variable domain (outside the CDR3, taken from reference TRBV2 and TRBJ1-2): EPEVTQTPSHQVTQMGQEVILRCVPISNHLYFYWYRQILGQKVEFLVSFYNNEISEKSEIFDDQFSVERPDGSNFTLKIRSTKLEDSAMYFCASSELGTGVYGYTFGSGTRLTVV.

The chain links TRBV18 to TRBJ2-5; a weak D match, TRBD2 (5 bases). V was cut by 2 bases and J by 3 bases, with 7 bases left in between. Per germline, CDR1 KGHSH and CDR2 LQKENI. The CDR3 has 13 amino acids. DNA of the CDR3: TGTGCCAGCTCACCATCCGGGAAAGAGACCCAGTACTTC. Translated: CASSPSGKETQYF.

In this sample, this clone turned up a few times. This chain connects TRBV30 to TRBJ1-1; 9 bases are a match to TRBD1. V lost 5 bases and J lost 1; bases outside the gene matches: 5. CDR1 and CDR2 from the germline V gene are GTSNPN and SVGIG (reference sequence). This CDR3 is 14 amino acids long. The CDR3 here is CAWGDRDRNTEAFF. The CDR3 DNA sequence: TGTGCCTGGGGGGACAGGGACAGGAACACTGAAGCTTTCTTT.

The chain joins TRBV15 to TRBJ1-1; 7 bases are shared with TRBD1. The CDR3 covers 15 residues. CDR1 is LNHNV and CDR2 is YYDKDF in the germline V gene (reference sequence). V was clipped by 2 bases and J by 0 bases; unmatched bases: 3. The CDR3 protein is CATSRSQGMNTEAFF. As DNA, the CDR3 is TGTGCCACCAGCAGATCACAGGGGATGAACACTGAAGCTTTCTTT.

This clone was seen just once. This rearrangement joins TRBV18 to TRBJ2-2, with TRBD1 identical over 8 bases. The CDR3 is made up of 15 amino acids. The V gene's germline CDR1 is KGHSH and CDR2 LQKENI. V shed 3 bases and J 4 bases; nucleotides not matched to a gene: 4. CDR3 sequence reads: CASSPLGQGTGELFF. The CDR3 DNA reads TGTGCCAGCTCACCCCTAGGACAGGGCACCGGGGAGCTGTTTTTT.

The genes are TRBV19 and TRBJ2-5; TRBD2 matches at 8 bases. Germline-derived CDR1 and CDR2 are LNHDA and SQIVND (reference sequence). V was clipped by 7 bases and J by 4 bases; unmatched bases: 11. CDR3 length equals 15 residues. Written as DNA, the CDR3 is TGTGCCAGTACTCCGACTAGCGTAAGAGGAGAGACCCAGTACTTC. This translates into CASTPTSVRGETQYF.

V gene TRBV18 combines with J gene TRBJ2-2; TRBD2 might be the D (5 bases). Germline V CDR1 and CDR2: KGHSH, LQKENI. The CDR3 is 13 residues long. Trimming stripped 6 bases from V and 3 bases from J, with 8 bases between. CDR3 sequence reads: CASSSLDTGELFF. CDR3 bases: TGTGCCAGCTCGTCACTAGACACCGGGGAGCTGTTTTTT.

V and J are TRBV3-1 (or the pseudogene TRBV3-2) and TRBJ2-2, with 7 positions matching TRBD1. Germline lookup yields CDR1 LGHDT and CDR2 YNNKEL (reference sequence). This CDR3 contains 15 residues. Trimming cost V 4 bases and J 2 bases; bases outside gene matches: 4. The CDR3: CASSPWDSNTGELFF. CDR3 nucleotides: TGTGCCAGCAGCCCCTGGGACAGTAACACCGGGGAGCTGTTTTTT.

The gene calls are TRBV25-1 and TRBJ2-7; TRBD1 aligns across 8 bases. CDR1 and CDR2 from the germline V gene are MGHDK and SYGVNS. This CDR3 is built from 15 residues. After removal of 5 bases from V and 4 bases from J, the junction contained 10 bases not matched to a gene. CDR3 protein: CASSIPGTGVYEQYF. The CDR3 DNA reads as TGTGCCAGCAGTATCCCCGGGACAGGAGTTTACGAGCAGTACTTC.

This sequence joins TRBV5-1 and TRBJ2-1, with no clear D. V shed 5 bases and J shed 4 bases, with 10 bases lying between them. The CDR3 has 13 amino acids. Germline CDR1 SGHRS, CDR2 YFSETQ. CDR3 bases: TGCGCCAGCAGTGGGCAGGCGTACAATGAGCAGTTCTTC. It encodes CASSGQAYNEQFF.

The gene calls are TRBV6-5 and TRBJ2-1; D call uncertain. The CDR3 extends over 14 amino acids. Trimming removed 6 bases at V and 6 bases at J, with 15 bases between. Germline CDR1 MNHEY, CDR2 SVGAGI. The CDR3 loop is CASRPGAQSNEQFF. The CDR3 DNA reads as TGTGCCAGCAGGCCCGGAGCCCAGAGCAATGAGCAGTTCTTC.

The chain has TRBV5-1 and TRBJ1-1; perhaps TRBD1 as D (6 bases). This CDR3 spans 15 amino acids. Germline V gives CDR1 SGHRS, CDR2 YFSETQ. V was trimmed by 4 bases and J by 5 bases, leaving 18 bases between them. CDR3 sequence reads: CASSPHGAGETEAFF. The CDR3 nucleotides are TGCGCCAGCAGCCCGCATGGGGCAGGGGAAACTGAAGCTTTCTTT.

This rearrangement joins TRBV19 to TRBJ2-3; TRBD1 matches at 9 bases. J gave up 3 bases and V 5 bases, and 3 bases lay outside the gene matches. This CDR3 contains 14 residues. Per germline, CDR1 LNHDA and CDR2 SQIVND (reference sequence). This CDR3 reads CASSPGTGTDTQYF. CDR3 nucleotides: TGTGCCAGTAGTCCCGGGACAGGGACAGATACGCAGTATTTT.